The 6 T cell receptor beta chains reported below all come from one sample, sequenced in a study of shared T cell receptors in the human thymus. The table came from immunoSEQ multiplex PCR; TCRdb's copy has only in-frame clones and leaves some out. Of approximately 660,000 clones detected, roughly 90% appear once; the ten largest clones hold 0.0095% to 0.011%. In addition, the sample was reused for a study of human thymus T cells.

Sequences were obtained from thymocytes. All receptors come from a boy in the first two years of life with a congenital heart defect.

The chain recombines TRBV4-3 with TRBJ2-3; tentative D call: TRBD2 (5 bases). The CDR3 totals 16 residues. From germline, CDR1 is LGHNA and CDR2 YSLEER. V lost 5 bases, J lost 0 bases, and 15 bases lay in between. The DNA for the CDR3 is TGCGCCAGCAGCTCTCGGACTGAACGAAGCACAGATACGCAGTATTTT. As protein: CASSSRTERSTDTQYF.

The V and J genes are TRBV30 and TRBJ2-1, with 12 bases identical to TRBD2. Germline values: CDR1 GTSNPN, CDR2 SVGIG (reference sequence). V lost 5 bases and J lost 0; bases outside the gene matches: 5. The CDR3 is 16 amino acids. The CDR3 DNA is TGTGCCTGGGGACTAGCGGGGCCGAACTCCTACAATGAGCAGTTCTTC. This encodes CAWGLAGPNSYNEQFF.

The chain has TRBV11-2 and TRBJ2-3, with 7 positions matching TRBD1. This CDR3 region has 18 residues. In germline, CDR1 is SGHAT, CDR2 FQNNGV. J gave up 1 base and V 5 bases, and 15 bases lay outside the gene matches. CDR3 sequence (DNA): TGTGCCAGCAGCCACTTCATTTGGACAGGATTGGGCACAGATACGCAGTATTTT. It translates to CASSHFIWTGLGTDTQYF.

This clone appeared a few times. The J gene is TRBJ2-1, the V gene TRBV19; 7 bases fit TRBD2. The CDR3 consists of 12 residues. Per germline, CDR1 LNHDA and CDR2 SQIVND (reference sequence). The trim removed 7 bases at V and 7 bases at J, leaving 4 bases unmatched. The CDR3 DNA reads TGTGCCAGTACCGAGGGAGGGAATGAGCAGTTCTTC. Translating it yields CASTEGGNEQFF.

The V and J genes are TRBV29-1 and TRBJ2-3; TRBD2 is a possible D gene (6 bases). Germline lookup yields CDR1 SQVTM and CDR2 ANQGSEA. This CDR3 spans 13 amino acids. Trimming stripped 4 bases from V and 4 bases from J, with 12 bases between. CDR3 residues: CSVARREPDTQYF. Here the CDR3 DNA reads TGCAGCGTTGCCAGGAGGGAGCCAGATACGCAGTATTTT.

V and J are TRBV4-3 and TRBJ1-4; D is possibly TRBD1 (6 bases). There are 17 residues in the CDR3. The V end was cut by 0 bases, the J end by 0 bases, with 11 bases between. CDR1 is LGHNA and CDR2 is YSLEER in the germline V gene. The CDR3 here is CASSQDWQGSTNEKLFF. CDR3 nucleotide sequence: TGCGCCAGCAGCCAAGATTGGCAGGGGTCAACTAATGAAAAACTGTTTTTT.